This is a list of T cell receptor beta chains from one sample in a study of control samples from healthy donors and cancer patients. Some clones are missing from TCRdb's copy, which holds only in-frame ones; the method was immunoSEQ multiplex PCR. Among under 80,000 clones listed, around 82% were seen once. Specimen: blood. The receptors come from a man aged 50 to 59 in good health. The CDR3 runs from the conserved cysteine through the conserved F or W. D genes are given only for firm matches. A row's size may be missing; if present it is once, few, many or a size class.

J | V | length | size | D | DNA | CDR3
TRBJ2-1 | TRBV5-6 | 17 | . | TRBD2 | TGTGCCAGCAGCTTGTTTGGTAGCGGGAAGACCTACAATGAGCAGTTCTTC | CASSLFGSGKTYNEQFF
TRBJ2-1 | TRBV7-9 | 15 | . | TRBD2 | TGTGCCAGCGGGGGACTAGCGGGGTCCTACAATGAGCAGTTCTTC | CASGGLAGSYNEQFF
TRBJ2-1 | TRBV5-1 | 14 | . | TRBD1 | TGCGCCAGCAGCGAGGACAGGACCGACAATGAGCAGTTCTTC | CASSEDRTDNEQFF
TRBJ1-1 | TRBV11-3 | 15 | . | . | TGTGCCAGCAGCACTCGACAGGCCCCGAACACTGAAGCTTTCTTT | CASSTRQAPNTEAFF
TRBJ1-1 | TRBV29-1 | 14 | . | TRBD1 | TGCAGGGGTGGGACAGGGGCACTGAACACTGAAGCTTTCTTT | CRGGTGALNTEAFF
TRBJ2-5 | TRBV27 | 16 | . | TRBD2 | TGTGCCAGCAGTCCGTCCGCGGGAGGAAGCCCGGAGACCCAGTACTTC | CASSPSAGGSPETQYF
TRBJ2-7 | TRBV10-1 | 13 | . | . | TGCGCCAGCAGTGGGAACAGGATCTACGAGCAGTACTTC | CASSGNRIYEQYF
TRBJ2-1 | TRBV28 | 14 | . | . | TGTGCCAGCAGTTTAGGACGCTCCTACAATGAGCAGTTCTTC | CASSLGRSYNEQFF
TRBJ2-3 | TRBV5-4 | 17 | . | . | TGTGCCAGCAGCTCAGGACAGCCGGGACTCCTCGGAGATACGCAGTATTTT | CASSSGQPGLLGDTQYF
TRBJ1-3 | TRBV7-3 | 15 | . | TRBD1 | TGTGCCAGCGCCCCGGGACAGACCCCTGGAAACACCATATATTTT | CASAPGQTPGNTIYF
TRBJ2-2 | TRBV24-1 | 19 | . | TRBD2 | TGTGCCACCAGTGACCCACGGGGACCGGGACTAGCGGGAGTCGGGGAGCTGTTTTTT | CATSDPRGPGLAGVGELFF
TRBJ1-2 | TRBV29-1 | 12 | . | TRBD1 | TGCAGCGTCGGGACAGGGGCGACGAGCTACACCTTC | CSVGTGATSYTF
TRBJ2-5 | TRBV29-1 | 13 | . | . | TGCAGCGTTGAAGTCCAGGGAAGGGAGACCCAGTACTTC | CSVEVQGRETQYF
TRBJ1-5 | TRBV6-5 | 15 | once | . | TGTGCCAGCAGTTCCCAGGGTAGCAGCAATCAGCCCCAGCATTTT | CASSSQGSSNQPQHF
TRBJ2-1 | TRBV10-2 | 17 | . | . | TGCGCCAGCAGTGAGTCGAAGGGGAGTTCGGACTTAAATGAGCAGTTCTTC | CASSESKGSSDLNEQFF
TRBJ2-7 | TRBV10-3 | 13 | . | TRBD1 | TGTGCCATCAGTGAGTCGGGACAGGTAGAGCAGTACTTC | CAISESGQVEQYF
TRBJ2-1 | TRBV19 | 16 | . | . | TGTGCCAGTAGCTCTACAAATTCTTGGAGCAATGATGTGCAGTTCTTC | CASSSTNSWSNDVQFF
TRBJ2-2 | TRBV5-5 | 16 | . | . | TGTGCCAGCAGCTTGGGGCAGCGACGAAGCACCGGGGAGCTGTTTTTT | CASSLGQRRSTGELFF
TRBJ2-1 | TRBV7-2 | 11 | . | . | TGTGCCAGCAGCGCCACGGACTCCCCTATCTTC | CASSATDSPIF
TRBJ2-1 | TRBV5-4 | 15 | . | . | TGTGCCAGCAGCTGGGGGAACACGGGGTACAATGAGCAGTTCTTC | CASSWGNTGYNEQFF
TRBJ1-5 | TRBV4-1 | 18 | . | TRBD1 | TGCGCCAGCAGCCAGGGGACAGGGGGGTACAGTAGCAATCAGCCCCAGCATTTT | CASSQGTGGYSSNQPQHF
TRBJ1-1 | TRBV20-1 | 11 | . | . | TGCAGTGCCCGCCGGGGTAACGAAGCTTTCTTT | CSARRGNEAFF
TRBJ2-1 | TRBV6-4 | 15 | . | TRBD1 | TGTGCCAGCAGTGACTCGGGGACAGGGGGAAATGAGCAGTTCTTC | CASSDSGTGGNEQFF
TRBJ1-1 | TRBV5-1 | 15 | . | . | TGCGCCAGCAGCTTGGAGTCAGGGGTGAACACTGAAGCTTTCTTT | CASSLESGVNTEAFF
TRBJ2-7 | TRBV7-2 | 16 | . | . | TGTGCCAGCAGCCTAAGGGGGGGACCCATCTCCTACGAGCAGTACTTC | CASSLRGGPISYEQYF
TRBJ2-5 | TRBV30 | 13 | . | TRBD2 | TGTGCCTGGAGTGTAGCGGGAGAAGTGACCCAGTACTTC | CAWSVAGEVTQYF
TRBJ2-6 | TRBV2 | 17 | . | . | TGTGCCAGCAGTGTACCGGGACGGGCCGGTGGGGCCAACGTCCTGACTTTC | CASSVPGRAGGANVLTF
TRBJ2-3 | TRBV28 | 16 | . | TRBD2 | TGTGCCAGCAGTTTCAGCGGGGGGGCCGTGGCAGATACGCAGTATTTT | CASSFSGGAVADTQYF
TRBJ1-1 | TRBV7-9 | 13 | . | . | TGTGCCAGCAGCCGGACGGTGAACACTGAAGCTTTCTTT | CASSRTVNTEAFF
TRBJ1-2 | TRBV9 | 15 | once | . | TGTGCCAGCAGCGTAGAGGACCGAGCTAACTATGGCTACACCTTC | CASSVEDRANYGYTF
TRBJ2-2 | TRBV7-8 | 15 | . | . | TGTGCCAGCAGCTTAACTAGAGGCAAGCTCGGGGAGCTGTTTTTT | CASSLTRGKLGELFF
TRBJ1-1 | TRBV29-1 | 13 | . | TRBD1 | TGCAGCGCCGTGGACAGGGTTAACACTGAAGCTTTCTTT | CSAVDRVNTEAFF
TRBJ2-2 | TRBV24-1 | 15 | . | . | TGTGCCACCAGTGATTTGGGCAGGGGAAACGGGGAGCTGTTTTTT | CATSDLGRGNGELFF
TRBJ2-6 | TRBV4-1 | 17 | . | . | TGCGCCAGCAGCCAAGATCCGGGAAGGGTTGGAACCAACGTCCTGACTTTC | CASSQDPGRVGTNVLTF
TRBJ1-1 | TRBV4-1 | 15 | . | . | TGCGCCAGCAGCCAAGAAGGACAGAAGAACACTGAAGCTTTCTTT | CASSQEGQKNTEAFF
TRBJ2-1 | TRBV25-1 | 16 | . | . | TGTGCCAGCAGTGGAAGGAGGACAGCAGCATACAATGAGCAGTTCTTC | CASSGRRTAAYNEQFF
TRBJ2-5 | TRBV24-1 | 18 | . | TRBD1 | TGTGCCACCAGTGACCCAGACCGGGACAGGGGTTGGCTAGAGACCCAGTACTTC | CATSDPDRDRGWLETQYF
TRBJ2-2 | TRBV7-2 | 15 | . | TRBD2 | TGTGCCAGCAGCTTAGAAGCGGGGGGAACCGGGGAGCTGTTTTTT | CASSLEAGGTGELFF
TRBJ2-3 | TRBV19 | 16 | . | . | TGTGCCAGTCCGAGGGGGGGGGACTGGGGCACAGATACGCAGTATTTT | CASPRGGDWGTDTQYF
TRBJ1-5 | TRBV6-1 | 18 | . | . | TGTGCCAGCAGTGAAGAGCCAGGGAGCTCCTATAGCAATCAGCCCCAGCATTTT | CASSEEPGSSYSNQPQHF
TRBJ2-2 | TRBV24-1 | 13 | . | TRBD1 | TGTGCCACCAACAGGGGATACGCCGGGGAGCTGTTTTTT | CATNRGYAGELFF
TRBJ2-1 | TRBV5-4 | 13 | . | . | TGTGCCAGCAGCTTGATACGGGCCAATGAGCAGTTCTTC | CASSLIRANEQFF
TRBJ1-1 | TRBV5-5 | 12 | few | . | TGTGCCAGCAGCTTGAGTACCCCTGAAGCTTTCTTT | CASSLSTPEAFF
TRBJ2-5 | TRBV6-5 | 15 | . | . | TGTGCCAGCACAAAGGACAGAAATTTGGGAGAGACCCAGTACTTC | CASTKDRNLGETQYF
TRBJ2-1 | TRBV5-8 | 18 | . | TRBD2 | TGTGCCAGCAGCTCCACCGGACTAGCGGCAATCTCCTACAATGAGCAGTTCTTC | CASSSTGLAAISYNEQFF
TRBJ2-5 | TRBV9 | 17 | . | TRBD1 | TGTGCCAGCAGCGTAAAAGGAGACAGGGCCCCGCAAGAGACCCAGTACTTC | CASSVKGDRAPQETQYF
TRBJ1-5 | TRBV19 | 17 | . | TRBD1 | TGTGCCAGTAACGGCCCGAGGACAGGGAGAAACAATCAGCCCCAGCATTTT | CASNGPRTGRNNQPQHF
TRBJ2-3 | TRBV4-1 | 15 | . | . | TGCGCCAGCAGCCCGACTAGGCGATTCACAGATACGCAGTATTTT | CASSPTRRFTDTQYF
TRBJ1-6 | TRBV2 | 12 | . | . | TGTGCCAGCAGAGCAGGGAATTCACCCCTCCACTTT | CASRAGNSPLHF
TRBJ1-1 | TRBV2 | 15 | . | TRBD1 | TGTGCCAGCAGTGAAGACAGGGGGCGAGGCACTGAAGCTTTCTTT | CASSEDRGRGTEAFF
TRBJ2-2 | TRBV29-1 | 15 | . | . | TGCAGCGTTGGGACCCTCTCGGGCAGGGGCGGGGAGCTGTTTTTT | CSVGTLSGRGGELFF
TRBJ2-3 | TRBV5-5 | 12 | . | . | TGTGCCAGCAGTCGAACGGAGGATACGCAGTATTTT | CASSRTEDTQYF
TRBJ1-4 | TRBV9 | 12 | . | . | TGTGCCAGCAGCACCTACAACGAAAAACTGTTTTTT | CASSTYNEKLFF